This T cell receptor beta chain was found in a study of blood T cell repertoires in COVID-19. V shed 4 bases and J shed 6 bases, with 5 bases lying between them. Germline V gene lookup returns CDR1 SGHKS and CDR2 YYEKEE (reference sequence). This CDR3 spans 11 amino acids. Sequencing was performed with immunoSEQ multiplex PCR; in TCRdb, only in-frame clones are kept and a portion is missing. The profile covers roughly 270,000 clones, with roughly 90% appearing a single time and roughly 9% taken by the ten largest. This clone was observed once. The chain combines TRBV5-5 with TRBJ2-1; D perhaps matches TRBD2 (5 bases). This receptor was obtained from a young man with active or convalescent COVID-19. Input material: peripheral blood. The CDR3 loop reads CASSTSNEQFF. The CDR3 DNA reads TGTGCCAGCAGCACTAGCAATGAGCAGTTCTTC.